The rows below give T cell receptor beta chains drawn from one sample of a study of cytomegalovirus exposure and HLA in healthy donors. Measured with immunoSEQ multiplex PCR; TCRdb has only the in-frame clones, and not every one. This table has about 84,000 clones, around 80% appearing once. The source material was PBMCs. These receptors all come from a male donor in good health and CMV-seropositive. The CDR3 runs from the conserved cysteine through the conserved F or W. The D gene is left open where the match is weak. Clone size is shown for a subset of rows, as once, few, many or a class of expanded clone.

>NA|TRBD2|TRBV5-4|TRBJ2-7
CASSLAGSSGRLDEQYF
TGTGCCAGCAGCTTGGCCGGTTCTAGCGGGAGGTTGGACGAGCAGTACTTC
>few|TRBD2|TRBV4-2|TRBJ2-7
CASSQALGLAGGLEQYF
TGTGCCAGCAGCCAAGCCTTGGGACTAGCGGGAGGGCTCGAGCAGTACTTC
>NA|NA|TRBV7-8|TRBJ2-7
CASSSPPDEQYF
TGTGCCAGCAGCTCCCCCCCGGACGAGCAGTACTTC
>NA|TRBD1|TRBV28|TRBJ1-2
CASSFRDRALGYTF
TGTGCCAGCAGTTTCAGGGACAGGGCCCTTGGCTACACCTTC
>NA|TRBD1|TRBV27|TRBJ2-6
CASSSRGQGADGANVLTF
TGTGCCAGCAGTTCGAGAGGACAGGGGGCAGACGGGGCCAACGTCCTGACTTTC
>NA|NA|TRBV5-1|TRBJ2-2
CASSLAGGTSGTGELFF
TGCGCCAGCAGCTTGGCCGGCGGAACCTCGGGCACCGGGGAGCTGTTTTTT
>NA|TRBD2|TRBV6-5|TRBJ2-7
CASSYHSGKIYEQYF
TGTGCCAGCAGTTACCATAGCGGGAAGATCTACGAGCAGTACTTC
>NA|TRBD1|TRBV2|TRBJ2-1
CASKGPGGSYNEQFF
TGTGCCAGCAAAGGGCCAGGGGGCTCCTACAATGAGCAGTTCTTC
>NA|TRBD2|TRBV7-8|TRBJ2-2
CASRRASGINTGELFF
TGTGCCAGCAGGAGGGCTAGCGGGATAAACACCGGGGAGCTGTTTTTT
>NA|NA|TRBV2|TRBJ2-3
CASRTGLSTDTQYF
TGTGCCAGCAGGACAGGACTGAGCACAGATACGCAGTATTTT
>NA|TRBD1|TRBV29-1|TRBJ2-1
CSVAPRDRLSSYNEQFF
TGCAGCGTTGCCCCTAGGGACAGGTTAAGCTCCTACAATGAGCAGTTCTTC
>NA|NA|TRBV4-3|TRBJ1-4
CASSQDFGGGTNEKLFF
TGCGCCAGCAGCCAAGATTTTGGGGGGGGAACTAATGAAAAACTGTTTTTT
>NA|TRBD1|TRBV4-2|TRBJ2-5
CASSQDYQGAKTQYF
TGTGCCAGCAGCCAAGATTATCAGGGGGCGAAGACCCAGTACTTC
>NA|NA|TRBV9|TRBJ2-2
CASSDNFERDTGELFF
TGTGCCAGCAGCGATAACTTTGAGCGCGACACCGGGGAGCTGTTTTTT
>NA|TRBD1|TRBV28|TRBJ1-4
CASRLQGANEKLFF
TGTGCCAGCAGACTACAGGGGGCGAATGAAAAACTGTTTTTT
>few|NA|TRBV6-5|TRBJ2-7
CASSYPSGEQYF
TGTGCCAGCAGTTACCCGTCGGGGGAGCAGTACTTC
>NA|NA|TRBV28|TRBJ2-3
CASSPMDTQYF
TGTGCCAGCAGTCCAATGGATACGCAGTATTTT
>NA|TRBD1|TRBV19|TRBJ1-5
CASTTGTGGDQPQHF
TGTGCCAGTACTACCGGGACAGGGGGTGATCAGCCCCAGCATTTT
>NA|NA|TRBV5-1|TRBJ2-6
CASRQSGANVLTF
TGCGCCAGCAGACAATCTGGGGCCAACGTCCTGACTTTC
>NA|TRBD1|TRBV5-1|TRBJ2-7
CASSQTGQVSYEQYF
TGCGCCAGCAGCCAAACGGGACAGGTCTCCTACGAGCAGTACTTC
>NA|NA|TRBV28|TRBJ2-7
CASSLAGISSNEQYF
TGTGCCAGCAGTTTAGCGGGGATAAGCTCCAACGAGCAGTACTTC
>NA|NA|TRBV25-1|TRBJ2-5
CASSEDGGTQETQYF
TGTGCCAGCAGTGAAGACGGAGGGACCCAAGAGACCCAGTACTTC
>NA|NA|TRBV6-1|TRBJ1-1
CASRWIRTVPEAFF
TGTGCCAGCAGATGGATACGCACAGTGCCTGAAGCTTTCTTT
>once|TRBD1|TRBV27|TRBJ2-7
CASSPMTGQGAREQYF
TGTGCCAGCAGCCCAATGACCGGACAGGGGGCGAGGGAGCAGTACTTC
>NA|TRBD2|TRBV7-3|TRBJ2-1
CASSFGTSGNNEQFF
TGTGCCAGCAGCTTCGGGACTAGCGGAAACAATGAGCAGTTCTTC
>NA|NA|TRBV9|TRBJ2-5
CASSATSGRGSSETQYF
TGTGCCAGCAGCGCAACCTCCGGGCGGGGAAGCTCGGAGACCCAGTACTTC
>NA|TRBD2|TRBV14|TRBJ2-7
CASSQEPSGRAHEQYF
TGTGCCAGCAGCCAAGAACCAAGCGGGAGGGCCCACGAGCAGTACTTC
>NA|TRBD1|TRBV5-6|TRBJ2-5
CASSPGQTRLLQETQYF
TGTGCCAGCAGCCCGGGACAGACTCGACTGTTACAAGAGACCCAGTACTTC
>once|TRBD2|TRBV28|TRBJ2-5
CASSLALGLAGVETQYF
TGTGCCAGCAGTTTAGCATTGGGACTAGCGGGAGTGGAGACCCAGTACTTC
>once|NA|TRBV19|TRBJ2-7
CASSFGGEGYYEQYF
TGTGCCAGTAGCTTTGGGGGCGAAGGTTATTACGAGCAGTACTTC
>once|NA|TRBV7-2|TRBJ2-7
CASRATSTNEQYF
TGTGCCAGCCGGGCCACTAGCACCAACGAGCAGTACTTC
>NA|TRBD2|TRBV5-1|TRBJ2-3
CASSLSHISGRSTDTQYF
TGCGCCAGCAGCTTATCCCACATTAGCGGGAGAAGTACAGATACGCAGTATTTT
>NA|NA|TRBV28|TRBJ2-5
CASSLVNQETQYF
TGTGCCAGCAGTTTAGTAAACCAAGAGACCCAGTACTTC